A selection of T cell receptor beta chains follows, all from one sample in a study of Graves' ophthalmopathy and Graves' hyperthyroidism. One entry per CDR3 protein results from TCRdb running MiXCR on the multiplex PCR reads. The sample comprises 400,000 or so distinct CDR3 sequences, 17% of which are singletons, and roughly 2.4% rests with the top ten. The sequenced sample was peripheral blood. These receptors were collected from an adult woman with stable Graves' hyperthyroidism. The conserved cysteine and the conserved F or W are not part of the CDR3 here.

j_call v_call cdr3_aa
TRBJ2-5 TRBV28 ASSPIGDLQETQY
TRBJ2-7 TRBV7-9 ASSLQAYEQY
TRBJ2-7 TRBV19 ASTDSGGGEQY
TRBJ1-6 TRBV5-1 ASSLSGGAYNSPLH
TRBJ1-2 TRBV3-1 ASSQGEVGYT
TRBJ2-5 TRBV7-2 ASKRAGAGETQY
TRBJ1-5 TRBV5-1 ASSPTGVSNQPQH
TRBJ2-7 TRBV9 ASSAGQGTYEQY
TRBJ2-2 TRBV9 ASSLNQGADTGELF
TRBJ1-2 TRBV20-1 SASEGASYGYT
TRBJ2-7 TRBV12-3/TRBV12-4 ASTPGLVQLYEQY
TRBJ2-7 TRBV28 ASRVGALYEQY
TRBJ2-7 TRBV12-3/TRBV12-4 ASSGRGQTYEQY
TRBJ2-7 TRBV7-2 ASSLARSLATRTYEQY
TRBJ2-4 TRBV3-1 ASSQKTGMDEAKNIKY
TRBJ2-7 TRBV2 ASSDGESYEQY
TRBJ1-5 TRBV18 ASSPRSLPGTNQPQH
TRBJ1-5 TRBV20-1 SARVGEQPQH
TRBJ1-6 TRBV20-1 SARPTGFGSPLH
TRBJ1-5 TRBV6-1 ASRLRDELNQPQH
TRBJ2-7 TRBV11-2 ASSKTGPSGPPYEQY
TRBJ2-7 TRBV29-1 SVEGDRGREQY
TRBJ2-2 TRBV28 ASSKSRGSGRLF
TRBJ1-3 TRBV12-3/TRBV12-4 ASSLLSGSGNTIY
TRBJ1-1 TRBV20-1 SARNREGNTEAF
TRBJ2-2 TRBV6-1 ASSAGTANSGDLF
TRBJ2-5 TRBV28 ASSLSSTTYQETQY
TRBJ2-2 TRBV12-3/TRBV12-4 ASSIRQGGTGELF
TRBJ2-5 TRBV7-9 ASAYLNYEKETQY
TRBJ2-7 TRBV5-6 ASSENPGHKSV
TRBJ1-5 TRBV6-5 ASRRGYSNQPQH
TRBJ1-2 TRBV27 ASSLSGRAGGYT
TRBJ2-6 TRBV7-8 ASSATGLDFSGANVLT
TRBJ1-6 TRBV11-3 ASSGPLVRNNSPLH
TRBJ2-7 TRBV12-3/TRBV12-4 ASSLTLLEGPNYEQY
TRBJ1-1 TRBV6-2/TRBV6-3 ASSKIQGFAEAF
TRBJ1-2 TRBV2 ASSATGTGLRGYT
TRBJ1-2 TRBV28 ASSTHPGDEHGYT
TRBJ1-1 TRBV12-3/TRBV12-4 ASNKRVGNTEAF
TRBJ1-1 TRBV12-3/TRBV12-4 ASNQGSSTEAF
TRBJ1-5 TRBV6-5 ASKVQGPNQPQH
TRBJ2-7 TRBV4-1 ASSQAGTRTYEQY